What follows are 2 T cell receptor beta chains derived from one specimen sequenced in a study of cytomegalovirus exposure and HLA in healthy donors. The PCR used 60 Vbeta and 13 Jbeta primers. TCRdb's copy holds only in-frame clones and misses some; the assay was immunoSEQ multiplex PCR. Of about 91,000 clones in the sample, around 67% were seen once. The sample was PBMCs. Source of these receptors: a human donor in good health.

The chain couples TRBV5-8 to TRBJ1-2; 9 nucleotides match TRBD1. V dropped 1 base and J dropped 4; count of bases not matched to a gene: 11. The germline CDR1 and CDR2 sequences are SGHTS and YDEGEE. The CDR3 runs to 17 residues. CDR3 sequence (DNA): TGTGCCAGCAGCTTGAGTTACAGGGGGCGAAGGGGCTATGGCTACACCTTC. Its translation: CASSLSYRGRRGYGYTF.

This clone came up a few times. This rearrangement joins TRBV29-1 to TRBJ2-7, with D possibly TRBD2 on 7 matching bases. The CDR3 has 12 residues. Germline CDR1 is SQVTM and CDR2 is ANQGSEA. Trimming left V 6 bases short and J 6 bases short, with 15 bases between. CDR3 nucleotide sequence: TGCAGCGTGTTTGCGGGGGCCGCCGAGCAGTACTTC. Translating it yields CSVFAGAAEQYF.